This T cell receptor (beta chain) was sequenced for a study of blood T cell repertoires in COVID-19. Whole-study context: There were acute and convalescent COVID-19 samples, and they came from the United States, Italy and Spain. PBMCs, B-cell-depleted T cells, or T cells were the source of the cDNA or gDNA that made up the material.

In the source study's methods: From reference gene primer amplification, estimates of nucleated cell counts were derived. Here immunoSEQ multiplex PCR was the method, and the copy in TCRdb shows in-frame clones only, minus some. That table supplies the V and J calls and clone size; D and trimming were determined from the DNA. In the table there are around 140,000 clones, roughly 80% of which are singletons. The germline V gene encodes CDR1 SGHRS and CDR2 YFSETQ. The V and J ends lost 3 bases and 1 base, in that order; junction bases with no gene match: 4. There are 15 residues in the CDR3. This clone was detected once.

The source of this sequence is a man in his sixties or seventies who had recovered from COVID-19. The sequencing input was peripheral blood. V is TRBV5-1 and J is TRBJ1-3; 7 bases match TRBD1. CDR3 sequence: CASSSQGKSGNTIYF. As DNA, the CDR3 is TGCGCCAGCAGCTCACAGGGGAAGTCTGGAAACACCATATATTTT.